Listed here is a single T cell receptor beta chain. This record belongs to a study of blood T cell repertoires in COVID-19. The method was immunoSEQ multiplex PCR; TCRdb's version includes in-frame clones alone and lacks a portion of them. This table holds under 200,000 clones, over 75% found once. The V and J ends lost 8 bases and 0 bases respectively, with 16 bases between them. The CDR3 has 15 amino acids. CDR1 is SNHLY and CDR2 is FYNNEI in the germline V gene. The sample comprised PBMCs or T cells enriched from blood (not recorded which). The origin of this receptor is a woman between 45 and 60 years old who had recovered from COVID-19. V and J are TRBV2 and TRBJ1-2; D perhaps matches TRBD1 (6 bases). The CDR3 loop is CASGEGGRSNYGYTF. The DNA for the CDR3 is TGTGCCAGCGGCGAGGGGGGGCGTTCTAACTATGGCTACACCTTC.